These 32 T cell receptor beta chains were sequenced from one sample in a study of glioma-infiltrating T cells. TCR alpha and beta CDR3 regions were amplified from RNA using iRepertoire nested multiplex PCR. Each CDR3 protein gets one entry after TCRdb re-called the multiplex PCR reads with MiXCR. The sample has 20,000 to 25,000 distinct CDR3 sequences; around 25% are singletons. Sequencing used glioma tissue, nonneoplastic brain tissue, or PBMCs (not recorded which). The receptors stem from a human donor with low-grade glioma or glioblastoma, undergoing nonglioma brain surgery, or in good health (not recorded which).

The rearrangement uses TRBV2 and TRBJ1-5; weak D call: TRBD1 (6 bases). The V and J ends lost 2 bases and 3 bases respectively, with 14 bases between them. Germline V gene sequence: CDR1 SNHLY, CDR2 FYNNEI. The CDR3 totals 16 residues. As DNA, the CDR3 is TGTGCCAGCAGTGAAAAGGTTGGACAGCCCAATCAGCCCCAGCATTTT. Its translation is CASSEKVGQPNQPQHF.

Worth noting for this clonotype: This may stem from a read error, because a much larger clone lies one nucleotide away. V is TRBV20-1 and J is TRBJ2-7, with 12 positions matching TRBD2. V gave up 3 bases and J gave up 11 bases; unmatched junction bases: 8. The germline CDR1 and CDR2 sequences are DFQATT and SNEGSKA (reference sequence). This CDR3 is 13 amino acids long. The CDR3 bases are TGCAGTGCTAGGCTAGCGGGGGGGCGAGAGGAGTACTTC. Its protein product is CSARLAGGREEYF.

V usage is TRBV6-1 and J usage is TRBJ1-6, with D perhaps matching TRBD1 (6 bases). Germline CDR1 reads MNHNS; CDR2 reads SASEGT. The CDR3 extends over 15 amino acids. Trimming cost V 5 bases and J 14 bases, with 22 bases left between them. The CDR3 region is CASSQTRGTNTTLHF. In nucleotides, the CDR3 is TGTGCCAGCAGTCAAACCCGAGGGACAAATACAACCCTCCACTTT.

This clonotype was picked up a small number of times. J is TRBJ2-3 and V is TRBV5-1, with 12 bases fitting TRBD2. This CDR3 contains 18 residues. The V gene's germline CDR1 is SGHRS and CDR2 YFSETQ. The V and J ends lost 4 bases and 2 bases, in that order; junction bases with no gene match: 11. The CDR3 coding sequence is TGCGCCAGCAGCCCTCTAGCGGGGGGGCCTGCCCTCACAGATACGCAGTATTTT. This translates into CASSPLAGGPALTDTQYF.

A note on this clonotype: A read error may produce the germline difference seen at one junction end. The chain combines TRBV7-2 with TRBJ2-5; D possibly corresponds to TRBD2 (6 bases). CDR3 length: 12 amino acids. Looked up from germline, CDR1 is SGHTA and CDR2 is FQGNSA. The CDR3 DNA reads TGTGCCCGCAGCCCCCTAGCGGAGACCCAGTACTTC. Its protein product is CARSPLAETQYF.

The V and J genes are TRBV3-1 and TRBJ2-4; TRBD2 might be the D (6 bases). This CDR3 comprises 16 residues. Trimming removed 0 bases from V and 11 bases from J, with 20 bases in between. Germline V gene data show CDR1 as LGHDT and CDR2 as YNNKEL (reference sequence). The CDR3 nucleotides are TGTGCCAGCAGCCAAGATTCGGGGACTGGGATTGGCTTTCAGTACTTC. Its translation: CASSQDSGTGIGFQYF.

This clonotype was seen a handful of times. V gene TRBV7-9 combines with J gene TRBJ1-4; D perhaps matches TRBD1 (6 bases). Germline CDR1 and CDR2: SEHNR and FQNEAQ (reference sequence). The CDR3 runs 14 residues. Trimming shortened V by 4 bases and J by 8 bases, and 14 bases separated the two germline ends. The CDR3: CASSSNHREEKLFF. The CDR3 DNA is TGTGCCAGCAGCTCAAATCACAGGGAGGAAAAACTGTTTTTT.

J is TRBJ2-7 and V is TRBV18; no clear D. Germline V lookup: CDR1 KGHSH, CDR2 LQKENI. This CDR3 comprises 12 residues. Deletions cut 3 bases from V and 6 bases from J, with 9 bases between. CDR3: CASSPQGREQYF. CDR3 DNA: TGTGCCAGCTCACCTCAAGGACGCGAGCAGTACTTC. The variable domain in full, with the rest retrieved from reference TRBV18 and TRBJ2-7, is NAGVMQNPRHLVRRRGQEARLRCSPMKGHSHVYWYRQLPEEGLKFMVYLQKENIIDESGMPKERFSAEFPKEGPSILRIQQVVRGDSAAYFCASSPQGREQYFGPGTRLTVT.

This clonotype has a count of ten or more. The chain employs TRBV2 and TRBJ2-1; D is uncertain. The V gene's germline CDR1 is SNHLY and CDR2 FYNNEI. V lost 5 bases and J 9 bases, leaving 17 bases between the germline ends. CDR3 size: 14 residues. This chain's CDR3 is CASSPTTIGSEQFF. CDR3 nucleotide sequence: TGTGCCAGCAGTCCTACGACGATCGGATCTGAGCAGTTCTTC.

This clonotype was counted at least ten times. This chain uses TRBV6-1 with TRBJ1-3; D is unclear. V lost 8 bases and J lost 4, with 12 bases in between. The CDR3 sequence is 13 residues long. Germline CDR1 MNHNS, CDR2 SASEGT. The CDR3 loop is CASSSSGGNTIYF. Written as DNA, the CDR3 is TGTGCCAGCTCTAGCAGCGGAGGAAACACCATATATTTT.

This clonotype has a handful of counts. The V gene is TRBV4-1, the J gene TRBJ2-7, with D unresolved. The CDR3 is 13 residues long. The germline CDR1 and CDR2 sequences are MGHRA and YSYEKL. V lost 1 base and J 5 bases, leaving 9 bases between the germline ends. This chain's CDR3 is CASSQVVSHEQYF. The CDR3 DNA follows: TGCGCCAGCAGCCAAGTAGTAAGCCACGAGCAGTACTTC.

This clonotype is termed medium-sized. J is TRBJ2-7 and V is TRBV6-2 or TRBV6-3; unclear D gene. This CDR3 contains 13 residues. V lost 4 bases to trimming and J lost 0 bases, with 7 bases between them. Germline V gene data show CDR1 as MNHEY and CDR2 as SVGEGT. This chain's CDR3 is CASSWSNSYEQYF. In nucleotides, the CDR3 is TGTGCCAGCAGTTGGAGTAACTCCTACGAGCAGTACTTC.

The rearrangement links TRBV28 to TRBJ2-5; D is unresolved. This CDR3 has 15 amino acids. CDR1 and CDR2 (germline): MDHEN, SYDVKM. Trimming shortened V by 2 bases and J by 2 bases, and 12 bases separated the two germline ends. The CDR3 protein is CASSLVDGVQETQYF. In nucleotides, the CDR3 is TGTGCCAGCAGTTTAGTCGACGGAGTTCAAGAGACCCAGTACTTC.

This chain joins TRBV12-3 or TRBV12-4 and TRBJ1-6; D unclear. The CDR3 totals 11 residues. The V and J ends lost 5 bases and 14 bases respectively, with 10 bases between them. CDR3 sequence: CASSHYRTLHF. The CDR3, as DNA: TGTGCCAGCAGTCACTACCGCACCCTCCACTTT.

Regarding this clonotype: A much larger clone differs by one base, so this may be a read error. The CDR3 loop is CASSFGRGPGEEFF. CDR3 DNA sequence: TGTGCCAGCAGCTTTGGCAGGGGGCCGGGTGAGGAGTTCTTC. The rearrangement uses TRBV7-6 and TRBJ2-1; 8 bases are shared with TRBD1. The germline CDR1 and CDR2 sequences are SGHVS and FNYEAQ. The CDR3 runs 14 residues.

This clonotype was seen repeatedly, ten times or more. The chain links TRBV11-1 to TRBJ2-1; 9 bases are a match to TRBD1. This CDR3 spans 14 amino acids. Germline CDR1 is SGHAT and CDR2 is FQDESV (reference sequence). V was pared by 5 bases and J by 9 bases, with 8 bases of the junction left unmatched. The CDR3 loop reads CASSTQGAKGEQFF. The DNA for the CDR3 is TGTGCCAGCAGCACACAGGGGGCTAAGGGTGAGCAGTTCTTC.

This clonotype appeared many times. This rearrangement joins TRBV5-5 to TRBJ2-1; 11 bases agree with TRBD1. The germline CDR1 and CDR2 sequences are SGHKS and YYEKEE (reference sequence). CDR3 length equals 14 residues. V shed 5 bases and J 5 bases; nucleotides not matched to a gene: 3. This chain's CDR3 is CASRDRGQHNEQFF. As DNA, the CDR3 is TGTGCCAGCAGGGACAGGGGGCAACACAATGAGCAGTTCTTC.

The sample holds many counts of this clonotype. The gene calls are TRBV6-7 and TRBJ2-1; no firm D call. TRBV6-7 is classed as an ORF, of uncertain function. Trimming stripped 11 bases from V and 1 base from J, with 15 bases between. The CDR3 extends over 14 amino acids. The CDR3 DNA sequence: TGTGCCCGTGCGAAGCGACGATCCTACAATGAGCAGTTCTTC. Translating gives CARAKRRSYNEQFF.

V and J are TRBV3-1 and TRBJ1-4; TRBD1 agrees at 7 bases. CDR1 and CDR2 (germline): LGHDT, YNNKEL (reference sequence). This CDR3 is 13 amino acids long. V lost 8 bases to trimming and J lost 6 bases; unmatched junction nucleotides: 6. CDR3 nucleotides: TGTGCCAGCCAAGCGACAGGGTATGAAAAACTGTTTTTT. Translated, it gives CASQATGYEKLFF.

This clonotype has a count of ten or more. The V gene is TRBV20-1, the J gene TRBJ1-1; D remains ambiguous. Germline CDR1 reads DFQATT; CDR2 reads SNEGSKA (reference sequence). The length of the CDR3 is 13 residues. V lost 6 bases to trimming and J lost 1 base, with 12 bases between them. In DNA form, the CDR3 reads TGCAGTGCGTCCCAGAGCAAGAACACTGAAGCTTTCTTT. It codes for CSASQSKNTEAFF.

The chain joins TRBV4-3 to TRBJ1-3; D might be TRBD1 (5 bases). Germline lookup yields CDR1 LGHNA and CDR2 YSLEER. This CDR3 spans 18 amino acids. V lost 2 bases to trimming and J lost 0 bases, with 17 bases between them. CDR3 sequence reads: CASSQNLDRSSSGNTIYF. The CDR3 DNA is TGCGCCAGCAGCCAAAATTTAGACAGATCAAGCTCTGGAAACACCATATATTTT.

This clonotype was observed at least ten times. This sequence joins TRBV27 and TRBJ1-2; D may be TRBD1 (5 bases). The CDR3 totals 15 residues. Between the trimmed V and J ends, which lost 6 bases and 5 bases, there was a span of 19 bases. Germline-derived CDR1 and CDR2 are MNHEY and SMNVEV (reference sequence). CDR3 in amino acids: CASSSVEGFRYGYTF. The CDR3 bases are TGTGCCAGCAGCTCGGTCGAGGGGTTCCGGTATGGCTACACCTTC.

At least ten counts were recorded for this clonotype. The chain uses TRBV7-2 and TRBJ1-2, with TRBD1 identical over 9 bases. This CDR3 region has 15 residues. Germline V gene lookup returns CDR1 SGHTA and CDR2 FQGNSA. After removal of 5 bases from V and 2 bases from J, the junction contained 6 bases not matched to a gene. The CDR3 loop reads CASSPRTGANYGYTF. The CDR3 nucleotides are TGTGCCAGCAGCCCCCGGACAGGGGCCAACTATGGCTACACCTTC.

This clonotype has at least ten counts. The chain couples TRBV6-1 to TRBJ2-7; no reliable D call. The V and J ends lost 8 bases and 2 bases respectively, with 10 bases between them. Germline V CDR1 and CDR2: MNHNS, SASEGT. The CDR3 loop spans 12 amino acids. For the CDR3, the DNA is TGTGCCAGCGCTACTTTTCCCTACGAGCAGTACTTC. This sequence encodes CASATFPYEQYF.

For this clonotype: An end of the junction does not agree with germline; a read error may underlie this. The V and J genes are TRBV4-1 and TRBJ2-1; TRBD1 matches at 8 bases. Germline V lookup: CDR1 MGHRA, CDR2 YSYEKL. This CDR3 has 16 residues. CDR3 sequence reads: CANSQDLGTGNNEQFF. CDR3 in DNA: TGCGCCAACAGCCAAGATCTCGGGACAGGCAACAATGAGCAGTTCTTC.

This clonotype was counted at least ten times. V gene TRBV20-1 combines with J gene TRBJ1-5, with D uncertain. With 4 bases removed from V and 3 bases from J, the gap between germline ends came to 19 bases. Per germline, CDR1 DFQATT and CDR2 SNEGSKA (reference sequence). This CDR3 contains 16 residues. The CDR3: CSATLPRQNLNQPQHF. The CDR3 DNA reads as TGCAGTGCTACTCTTCCAAGGCAGAATCTCAATCAGCCCCAGCATTTT.

The sample holds many counts of this clonotype. The V and J genes are TRBV3-1 and TRBJ2-7; D is unresolved. Between the trimmed V and J ends, which lost 0 bases and 3 bases, there was a span of 6 bases. The CDR3 extends over 13 amino acids. In germline, CDR1 is LGHDT, CDR2 YNNKEL (reference sequence). Here the CDR3 reads CASSQDRDYEQYF. The CDR3 DNA reads TGTGCCAGCAGCCAAGATCGAGACTACGAGCAGTACTTC.

This clonotype appeared many times. V and J are TRBV6-6 and TRBJ1-5; no definite D call. Germline values: CDR1 MNHNY, CDR2 SVGAGI (reference sequence). The CDR3 has 13 amino acids. The V end was cut by 0 bases, the J end by 7 bases, with 7 bases between. The CDR3 DNA follows: TGTGCCAGCAGTTACTCCTCCTTACAGCCCCAGCATTTT. Translating it yields CASSYSSLQPQHF.

As for this clonotype: One junction end disagrees with the germline gene, perhaps due to a read error. This sequence joins TRBV6-5 and TRBJ2-7; 10 nucleotides agree with TRBD2. The CDR3 has 14 amino acids. Per germline, CDR1 MNHEY and CDR2 SVGAGI. CDR3 region: CTSSQPSGGYEQYF. In DNA, the CDR3 is TGTACCAGCAGCCAACCTAGCGGGGGCTACGAGCAGTACTTC.

This clonotype appeared many times. The chain links TRBV20-1 to TRBJ2-7; 7 bases fit TRBD2. The CDR3 runs to 13 residues. Looked up from germline, CDR1 is DFQATT and CDR2 is SNEGSKA (reference sequence). The J segment lost 4 bases and the V segment lost 6 bases, leaving 9 bases of the junction unmatched. The CDR3 protein is CSARRGGGYEQYF. In DNA form, the CDR3 reads TGCAGTGCCCGCCGTGGGGGGGGGTACGAGCAGTACTTC.

Only a few counts were recorded for this clonotype. V usage is TRBV12-3 or TRBV12-4 and J usage is TRBJ2-2; D ambiguous. This CDR3 region has 13 residues. Trimming left V 5 bases short and J 7 bases short, with 11 bases between. The CDR3 loop reads CASSPHAHGELFF. As DNA, the CDR3 is TGTGCCAGCAGTCCCCATGCCCACGGGGAGCTGTTTTTT.

The table lists this clonotype with many counts. The chain joins TRBV2 to TRBJ1-1; no definite D call. The germline V and J ends were trimmed by 7 bases and 10 bases, with 19 bases remaining between them. CDR1 SNHLY and CDR2 FYNNEI come from the germline V gene. The CDR3 spans 13 residues. The CDR3 DNA reads as TGTGCCAGCAACCCCCAGCGGGAGAATGGAGCTTTCTTT. Protein: CASNPQRENGAFF.